The following is a T cell receptor (beta chain) sequence with its context. Its cognate antigen has yet to be identified. This sample stems from a study of CXCR3-negative and CXCR3-positive naive CD8 T cells (dated by TCRdb to about 2019). Study-wide context: In total, 130 million to 150 million TRB reads were obtained, which works out to roughly 1.5 +/- 0.3 million reads per library. Data from 11 donors, pooled across two independent experiments, went into the diversity and physicochemical repertoire analyses. The TRBV-TRBJ cluster analysis covered naive subsets from 5 or 6 donors and memory cells from 3 donors. General findings and caveats noted by the study authors: Freshly isolated PBMCs were used for most assays because CXCR3 expression went down partially after cryopreservation. Because surface CD5, which is linked to self-reactivity in mice, was comparable between the naive subsets, TCR interaction strength was also inferred from the physicochemical properties of TRB CDR3s. Comparably high repertoire diversity was found in both naive subsets, whereas much lower repertoire diversity was found in memory CD8+ T cells. TRB CDR3s from CXCR3-positive naive cells showed higher hydrophobicity (lower Kidera factor 4), lower energy, and higher strength and volume indices than CXCR3-negative naive cells. TRBV-TRBJ usage was similar between naive CXCR3-negative and CXCR3-positive cells from the same donor, while memory cells showed distinct patterns.

For every CD8+ T cell subset, hundreds of thousands of cells were flow-sorted straight into RLT lysis buffer, and each subset was sorted in triplicate. To keep memory contaminants out, a stringent definition of naive CD8+ T cells was applied: CD45RO-CCR7+CD27+CD95-. Peripheral blood mononuclear cells were isolated from buffy coats by standard density gradient centrifugation. Naive CXCR3-negative and CXCR3-positive CD8+ T cells were flow-sorted on a FACSAria III. Total RNA was extracted from sorted cells using an RNeasy Mini Kit. From its cysteine to its phenylalanine, the CDR3 spans 14 amino acids. No coding sequence is recorded. Sequences SGHRS (CDR1) and YFSETQ (CDR2) are obtained from the germline V gene. For sequencing, a NextSeq 550 was employed. The Human TCR Profiling Kit (MiLaboratory) was used to make UMI-labeled 5' RACE TRB cDNA libraries. cDNA synthesis used the entire amount of extracted RNA, and PCR amplification then used the entire amount of cDNA produced. Libraries were prepared in parallel with an identical number of PCR cycles. The study's processing was this. MIGEC and MiXCR extracted about 53,000 +/- 10,000 unique UMI-labeled TRB cDNA molecules per library, requiring at least two reads per UMI. Each library averaged approximately 40,000 +/- 10,000 functional in-frame TRB CDR3 nucleotide clonotypes without stop codons. After each sample was downsampled to 5000 UMI-labeled TRB molecules, VDJtools was used to calculate diversity metrics such as normalized Shannon-Wiener and Chao1. For the central five CDR3 residues, VDJtools calculated physicochemical properties weighted by clonotype size, namely interaction energy, strength, volume and Kidera factor 4. Once TCRdb had reprocessed the reads, it stored one entry per CDR3 protein sequence and supplied no DNA. For this entry, the V and J calls and clone size follow TCRdb and not the study's own pipeline. The table kept for this sample lists approximately 100,000 distinct CDR3 sequences. Just over 0.35% of the sample rests with the top ten.

The V and J segments used are TRBV5-1 and TRBJ2-7; TCRdb selects TRBD1, and the lack of DNA leaves this call unchecked. The sample was naive CXCR3+ CD8+ T cells from blood. This specimen's cell subset or site label, interpreted: CD45RO-CCR7+CD27+CD95- naive CD8+ T cells expressing CXCR3 (TNR3+). This sequence originates from a human donor in good health. Some clones in this sample may be carry-over from other donors' samples. The CDR3 reads as follows: CASSSPGGTYEQYF. This CDR3, with the reference TRBV5-1 and TRBJ2-7 proteins standing in past its ends, gives the full variable domain KAGVTQTPRYLIKTRGQQVTLSCSPISGHRSVSWYQQTPGQGLQFLFEYFSETQRNKGNFPGRFSGRQFSNSRSEMNVSTLELGDSALYLCASSSPGGTYEQYFGPGTRLTVT.